This entry lists 30 T cell receptor beta chains sequenced from one sample in a study of blood T cells in healthy people across ages. Using a J-beta primer mix together with a sample-barcoded 5' primer, a second PCR was run for about 7 to 12 cycles. A single record per CDR3 protein comes from TCRdb applying MiXCR to the 5' RACE reads. The table lists 600,000 or so distinct CDR3 sequences, over 20% of them singletons, with around 3.4% in the top ten. The sequencing sample was made of blood. These receptors were collected from a man aged 70-80 years in good health.

This chain uses TRBV5-6 with TRBJ2-1; D call uncertain. Germline CDR1 is SGHDT and CDR2 is YYEEEE. The V gene lost 1 base and the J gene lost 6 bases, with 8 bases spanning the gap. This CDR3 is built from 13 residues. CDR3 in DNA: TGTGCCAGCAGCTTGAATTATGGCAATGAGCAGTTCTTC. This gives the protein CASSLNYGNEQFF.

This clonotype occurred a few times. This chain uses TRBV5-1 with TRBJ2-3, with D possibly matching TRBD1 (6 bases). The CDR3 loop spans 15 amino acids. CDR1 is SGHRS, CDR2 YFSETQ, per germline. V dropped 1 base and J dropped 6 bases, with 15 bases sitting between them. The CDR3 nucleotides are TGCGCCAGCAGCTTGCAAGGGGGTCATGGCGATACGCAGTATTTT. This translates into CASSLQGGHGDTQYF.

The chain employs TRBV7-3 and TRBJ2-5, with a weak D call TRBD2 (6 bases). CDR3 length: 15 amino acids. CDR1 SGHTA and CDR2 FQGTGA come from the germline V gene. With 5 bases removed from V and 1 base from J, the gap between germline ends came to 14 bases. As DNA, the CDR3 is TGTGCCAGCAGCGCAAACCGGCGGGGCCAAGAGACCCAGTACTTC. It codes for CASSANRRGQETQYF.

In its sample, this clonotype was seen a few times. The chain combines TRBV5-5 with TRBJ2-3, with D tentatively TRBD2 (5 bases). Trimming took off 0 bases at V and 4 bases at J, with 6 bases between the two ends. Germline V lookup: CDR1 SGHKS, CDR2 YYEKEE (reference sequence). CDR3 length equals 13 residues. In nucleotides, the CDR3 is TGTGCCAGCAGCTTGGGAGGGCCAGATACGCAGTATTTT. Translation gives CASSLGGPDTQYF.

V is TRBV7-2 and J is TRBJ2-6, with TRBD2 identical over 10 bases. J lost 1 base, V lost 5 bases, and 5 bases had no gene match. CDR3 length: 17 residues. CDR1 is SGHTA and CDR2 is FQGNSA in the germline V gene. The CDR3 DNA is TGTGCCAGCAGCGCCGGGACTAGCGTATCTGGGGCCAACGTCCTGACTTTC. Translating it yields CASSAGTSVSGANVLTF.

In DNA form, the CDR3 reads TGTGCCAGCACCGGAATTAGCAGTCTGAGGACCTACGAGCAGTACTTC. Translating it yields CASTGISSLRTYEQYF. This chain connects TRBV6-2 or TRBV6-3 to TRBJ2-7, with no clear D. V gave up 7 bases and J gave up 2 bases, with 21 bases separating them. Germline lookup yields CDR1 MNHEY and CDR2 SVGEGT. The CDR3 has 16 amino acids.

This clonotype was detected only a few times. V gene TRBV12-3 or TRBV12-4 combines with J gene TRBJ2-1; no reliable D call. Trimming stripped 4 bases from V and 6 bases from J, with 10 bases between. CDR3 length: 13 residues. This chain's CDR3 is CASSYLRLNEQFF. For the CDR3, the DNA is TGTGCCAGCAGTTATCTTCGGCTCAATGAGCAGTTCTTC.

The V call is TRBV4-1, the J call TRBJ1-2; no reliable D call. V was shortened by 0 bases and J by 2 bases, with 7 bases between the two germline ends. Germline assignment: CDR1 MGHRA and CDR2 YSYEKL. The CDR3 contains 14 residues. The DNA of the CDR3 is TGCGCCAGCAGCCAAGACGCCACAAACTATGGCTACACCTTC. It is translated as CASSQDATNYGYTF.

DNA of the CDR3: TGCAGTGCTATTGGGACTAGCGCTTTTGACATTCAGTACTTC. This gives the protein CSAIGTSAFDIQYF. The rearrangement uses TRBV20-1 and TRBJ2-4; 10 nucleotides match TRBD2. After removal of 4 bases from V and 8 bases from J, the junction contained 8 bases not matched to a gene. Per germline, CDR1 DFQATT and CDR2 SNEGSKA (reference sequence). This CDR3 comprises 14 residues.

The chain recombines TRBV27 with TRBJ1-5; possible D gene TRBD1, 5 bases. The CDR3 has 14 amino acids. V was trimmed by 4 bases and J by 5 bases, leaving 12 bases between them. Germline V gene lookup returns CDR1 MNHEY and CDR2 SMNVEV (reference sequence). The CDR3 sequence is CASSSVGVDQPQHF. In nucleotides, the CDR3 is TGTGCCAGCAGTTCCGTAGGGGTGGATCAGCCCCAGCATTTT.

The genes are TRBV6-5 and TRBJ2-3, with D hard to call. V was clipped by 6 bases and J by 6 bases, with 13 bases between them. The germline V gene has CDR1 MNHEY and CDR2 SVGAGI. The length of the CDR3 is 13 residues. The CDR3 reads CASRRPYLDTQYF. The CDR3 coding sequence is TGTGCCAGCAGGCGCCCATACTTGGATACGCAGTATTTT.

This clonotype was found many times. The gene calls are TRBV20-1 and TRBJ2-7; the match to TRBD2 covers 11 bases. CDR3 size: 14 residues. V gave up 3 bases and J gave up 2 bases; unmatched junction bases: 3. The germline gives CDR1 DFQATT, CDR2 SNEGSKA (reference sequence). The CDR3 sequence: CSASPGLAAYEQYF. The CDR3 nucleotides are TGCAGTGCTAGCCCGGGACTAGCGGCCTACGAGCAGTACTTC.

The chain joins TRBV5-1 to TRBJ2-6; TRBD2 might be the D (5 bases). Looked up from germline, CDR1 is SGHRS and CDR2 is YFSETQ. The CDR3 is 17 amino acids. The germline V and J ends were trimmed by 0 bases and 0 bases, with 10 bases remaining between them. CDR3 nucleotide sequence: TGCGCCAGCAGCTTGGGACTAAAGAGCTCTGGGGCCAACGTCCTGACTTTC. Translated: CASSLGLKSSGANVLTF.

There are a few counts of this clonotype. The gene calls are TRBV7-3 and TRBJ1-2; 10 bases map to TRBD1. The V gene end was trimmed by 3 bases and the J gene end by 7 bases; junction bases not matched to a gene: 8. The V gene's germline CDR1 is SGHTA and CDR2 FQGTGA. This CDR3 has 15 amino acids. This CDR3 is CASSFTGQGNPGYTF. In DNA form, the CDR3 reads TGTGCCAGCAGCTTCACGGGACAGGGGAATCCTGGCTACACCTTC. Full variable domain (rest looked up from reference TRBV7-3 and TRBJ1-2): GAGVSQTPSNKVTEKGKYVELRCDPISGHTALYWYRQSLGQGPEFLIYFQGTGAADDSGLPNDRFFAVRPEGSVSTLKIQRTERGDSAVYLCASSFTGQGNPGYTFGSGTRLTVV.

V and J are TRBV20-1 and TRBJ2-5; D is undetermined. Germline V lookup: CDR1 DFQATT, CDR2 SNEGSKA (reference sequence). The CDR3 runs 11 residues. The V and J ends lost 5 bases and 2 bases respectively, with 6 bases between them. CDR3 sequence reads: CSAQLQETQYF. In nucleotides, the CDR3 is TGCAGTGCTCAACTTCAAGAGACCCAGTACTTC.

The chain carries TRBV6-5 and TRBJ2-7, with D perhaps matching TRBD1 (6 bases). The V gene lost 0 bases and the J gene lost 3 bases, with 15 bases spanning the gap. The CDR3 is 16 amino acids. Germline CDR1 MNHEY, CDR2 SVGAGI. The CDR3 spells CASSYSGTSDIYEQYF. CDR3 DNA: TGTGCCAGCAGTTACTCCGGGACATCGGATATCTACGAGCAGTACTTC.

This sequence joins TRBV7-9 and TRBJ1-5, with a tentative D call TRBD1 (6 bases). This CDR3 comprises 15 residues. The ends were cut back, 0 bases at V and 3 bases at J, with 9 bases in the middle. Germline CDR1 reads SEHNR; CDR2 reads FQNEAQ (reference sequence). The CDR3 DNA follows: TGTGCCAGCAGCTTAGCGGGGGGCTCCAATCAGCCCCAGCATTTT. It yields the protein CASSLAGGSNQPQHF. Filled out from reference TRBV7-9 and TRBJ1-5, the complete variable domain reads DTGVSQNPRHKITKRGQNVTFRCDPISEHNRLYWYRQTLGQGPEFLTYFQNEAQLEKSRLLSDRFSAERPKGSFSTLEIQRTEQGDSAMYLCASSLAGGSNQPQHFGDGTRLSIL.

The chain uses TRBV4-1 and TRBJ2-6; 10 nucleotides align to TRBD2. Trimming at V came to 4 bases and at J to 0 bases, leaving 9 bases not matched to a gene. The germline V gene has CDR1 MGHRA and CDR2 YSYEKL. This CDR3 spans 19 amino acids. CDR3 region: CASSREVSGRASGANVLTF. As DNA, the CDR3 is TGCGCCAGCAGCCGAGAGGTGAGCGGGAGGGCCTCTGGGGCCAACGTCCTGACTTTC.

This clonotype was picked up a small number of times. The genes are TRBV5-1 and TRBJ2-5, with D tentatively TRBD1 (6 bases). Looked up from germline, CDR1 is SGHRS and CDR2 is YFSETQ. The V gene lost 5 bases and the J gene lost 0 bases, with 14 bases spanning the gap. The CDR3 loop spans 15 amino acids. The CDR3, as DNA: TGCGCCAGCAGACGACCACGACAGGACCAAGAGACCCAGTACTTC. It translates to CASRRPRQDQETQYF. The entire variable domain, with the rest obtained from reference TRBV5-1 and TRBJ2-5, is as follows: KAGVTQTPRYLIKTRGQQVTLSCSPISGHRSVSWYQQTPGQGLQFLFEYFSETQRNKGNFPGRFSGRQFSNSRSEMNVSTLELGDSALYLCASRRPRQDQETQYFGPGTRLLVL.

The chain joins TRBV29-1 to TRBJ2-1, with no clear D. The germline V and J ends were trimmed by 1 base and 9 bases, with 7 bases remaining between them. The germline V gene has CDR1 SQVTM and CDR2 ANQGSEA. The CDR3 runs 11 residues. CDR3 amino acids: CSVEAAGEQFF. The CDR3 region has the DNA TGCAGCGTTGAAGCCGCCGGTGAGCAGTTCTTC.

The chain carries TRBV5-1 and TRBJ1-4; 10 bases agree with TRBD1. After removal of 4 bases from V and 7 bases from J, the junction contained 7 bases not matched to a gene. The CDR3 length is 15 residues. Germline V gene data show CDR1 as SGHRS and CDR2 as YFSETQ. CDR3: CASSTGQGEREKLFF. CDR3 nucleotides: TGCGCCAGCAGCACCGGACAGGGGGAACGTGAAAAACTGTTTTTT.

This clonotype appeared a few times. This chain uses TRBV29-1 with TRBJ2-1, with 7 bases that match TRBD1. The J call is in doubt because the DNA end fits TRBJ2-5 better. The CDR3 is 13 residues long. Germline CDR1 reads SQVTM; CDR2 reads ANQGSEA. The CDR3 sequence: CSVTGENWETQYF. The CDR3 nucleotides are TGCAGCGTAACAGGGGAAAATTGGGAGACCCAGTACTTC.

The sample holds many counts of this clonotype. The chain employs TRBV5-1 and TRBJ2-7, with a possible D match to TRBD2 (6 bases). CDR1 is SGHRS, CDR2 YFSETQ, per germline. The CDR3 has 13 amino acids. The V and J ends lost 1 base and 5 bases respectively, with 10 bases between them. CDR3 in DNA: TGCGCCAGCAGCTTGACGGGGGTCCACGAGCAGTACTTC. This encodes CASSLTGVHEQYF.

Worth noting for this clonotype: A much larger clone differs from this one at a single base, so this may be a read error. The chain carries TRBV6-1 and TRBJ2-6; 7 nucleotides agree with TRBD1. The CDR3 sequence is 19 residues long. The germline CDR1 and CDR2 sequences are MNHNS and SASEGT. V lost 6 bases and J lost 0; bases outside the gene matches: 14. DNA of the CDR3: TGTGCCAGCAGGGAATACCGGGACAGTCCTTTCTCTGGGGCCAACGTCCTGACTTTC. Its translation: CASREYRDSPFSGANVLTF.

CDR3 DNA sequence: TGTGCCAGCAGCGCCTCGGGACAGAGGAACACTGAAGCTTTCTTT. The encoded protein is CASSASGQRNTEAFF. The chain employs TRBV9 and TRBJ1-1, with TRBD1 identical over 7 bases. This CDR3 has 15 amino acids. Germline values: CDR1 SGDLS, CDR2 YYNGEE. Trimming removed 3 bases from V and 1 base from J; junction bases left unmatched: 6.

Here the CDR3 DNA reads TGTGCCAGCAGCTTAGCACTAGCGGGGACTGGAGAGACCCAGTACTTC. This codes for CASSLALAGTGETQYF. The gene calls are TRBV7-2 and TRBJ2-5; 10 bases line up with TRBD2. The ends lost 0 bases at V and 4 bases at J; junction bases unmatched: 5. Germline CDR1 SGHTA, CDR2 FQGNSA. The CDR3 runs 16 residues.

This clonotype appeared a few times. The chain employs TRBV20-1 and TRBJ2-6; TRBD1 aligns across 7 bases. Germline assignment: CDR1 DFQATT and CDR2 SNEGSKA (reference sequence). J gave up 0 bases and V 6 bases, and 17 bases lay outside the gene matches. The CDR3 is made up of 19 amino acids. CDR3 nucleotide sequence: TGCAGTGCGCAACTGACCGGGACAGCCTATTTCTCTGGGGCCAACGTCCTGACTTTC. Its translation is CSAQLTGTAYFSGANVLTF.

The chain is built from TRBV27 and TRBJ1-5; D gene ambiguous. The V gene lost 2 bases and the J gene lost 0 bases, with 8 bases spanning the gap. In germline, CDR1 is MNHEY, CDR2 SMNVEV (reference sequence). The CDR3 runs to 15 residues. The CDR3: CASSLQDGSNQPQHF. DNA for the CDR3: TGTGCCAGCAGTTTACAGGACGGTAGCAATCAGCCCCAGCATTTT.

This clonotype was observed once. The chain has TRBV4-1 and TRBJ1-1, with D maybe TRBD1 (6 bases). Germline CDR1 reads MGHRA; CDR2 reads YSYEKL. The V end was cut by 1 base, the J end by 1 base, with 16 bases between. This CDR3 comprises 17 residues. The CDR3 region has the DNA TGCGCCAGCAGCCAAGGGTTCAACGGACAGACGAACACTGAAGCTTTCTTT. It yields the protein CASSQGFNGQTNTEAFF.

V and J are TRBV15 and TRBJ2-1; D remains unclear. This CDR3 contains 14 residues. Germline V gives CDR1 LNHNV, CDR2 YYDKDF (reference sequence). Trimming shortened V by 3 bases and J by 4 bases, and 10 bases separated the two germline ends. DNA for the CDR3: TGTGCCACCAGCAGCACCTTCGGGTACAATGAGCAGTTCTTC. It translates to CATSSTFGYNEQFF.